Listed below are T cell receptor beta chains from one sample, sequenced in a study of blood T cell repertoires in COVID-19. Using immunoSEQ multiplex PCR, the repertoire was profiled, and TCRdb retains in-frame clones only, with some absent. The sample carries approximately 130,000 clones, approximately 92% recorded once. The sequencing sample was made of peripheral blood. These receptors originate from a man aged 65 to 85 with active or convalescent COVID-19. CDR3s include the opening cysteine and the closing phenylalanine or tryptophan. Fields, in order: J gene, clone size, V gene, D gene, CDR3 protein, CDR3 DNA. The D gene is left open where the match is weak. Clone size appears in some rows only: once, few, many, or a class for an expanded clone.

j_call: TRBJ1-2
clone_size: few
v_call: TRBV5-1
d_call: .
cdr3_aa: CASSLGRGDGYTF
cdr3_nt: TGCGCCAGCAGCTTGGGCAGGGGAGACGGCTACACCTTC

j_call: TRBJ2-7
clone_size: .
v_call: TRBV18
d_call: TRBD2
cdr3_aa: CASSPTSGRTYEQYF
cdr3_nt: TGTGCCAGCTCACCGACTAGCGGGAGGACCTACGAGCAGTACTTC

j_call: TRBJ2-2
clone_size: .
v_call: TRBV6-5
d_call: .
cdr3_aa: CASSPFTLDTGELFF
cdr3_nt: TGTGCCAGCAGTCCCTTCACTCTTGATACCGGGGAGCTGTTTTTT

j_call: TRBJ2-2
clone_size: .
v_call: TRBV28
d_call: TRBD2
cdr3_aa: CASSPGGASTGELFF
cdr3_nt: TGTGCCAGCAGTCCGGGGGGGGCGTCAACCGGGGAGCTGTTTTTT

j_call: TRBJ2-2
clone_size: .
v_call: TRBV18
d_call: TRBD2
cdr3_aa: CASSPEGLALTTGELFF
cdr3_nt: TGTGCCAGCTCACCAGAGGGACTAGCGCTAACCACCGGGGAGCTGTTTTTT

j_call: TRBJ2-1
clone_size: .
v_call: TRBV28
d_call: .
cdr3_aa: CASSFPDTGRNEQFF
cdr3_nt: TGTGCCAGCAGTTTCCCGGACACCGGACGCAATGAGCAGTTCTTC

j_call: TRBJ1-2
clone_size: once
v_call: TRBV7-3
d_call: TRBD1
cdr3_aa: CASSLIRDSDYGYTF
cdr3_nt: TGTGCCAGCAGCTTAATACGGGACAGTGACTATGGCTACACCTTC

j_call: TRBJ2-2
clone_size: .
v_call: TRBV5-4
d_call: .
cdr3_aa: CASSLGGQNTGELFF
cdr3_nt: TGTGCCAGCAGCTTGGGGGGACAGAACACCGGGGAGCTGTTTTTT

j_call: TRBJ1-4
clone_size: few
v_call: TRBV18
d_call: .
cdr3_aa: CASSPQSPRDEKLFF
cdr3_nt: TGTGCCAGCTCACCACAGTCACCACGGGATGAAAAACTGTTTTTT

j_call: TRBJ2-7
clone_size: .
v_call: TRBV7-2
d_call: TRBD2
cdr3_aa: CASSSFLAGVYLGSDEQYF
cdr3_nt: TGTGCCAGCAGCTCTTTTTTAGCGGGAGTTTACTTAGGTTCGGACGAGCAGTACTTC

j_call: TRBJ1-4
clone_size: .
v_call: TRBV15
d_call: .
cdr3_aa: CATSRSTTGYSNEKLFF
cdr3_nt: TGTGCCACCAGCAGATCCACCACAGGGTACAGTAATGAAAAACTGTTTTTT

j_call: TRBJ1-4
clone_size: .
v_call: TRBV2
d_call: .
cdr3_aa: CASSGGVEKLFF
cdr3_nt: TGTGCCAGCAGTGGCGGGGTTGAAAAACTGTTTTTT

j_call: TRBJ2-7
clone_size: .
v_call: TRBV27
d_call: TRBD1
cdr3_aa: CASSSYTGVGHGEQYF
cdr3_nt: TGTGCCAGCAGTTCCTATACAGGGGTGGGGCATGGAGAGCAGTACTTC

j_call: TRBJ2-7
clone_size: .
v_call: TRBV5-1
d_call: .
cdr3_aa: CASSLEAEQYF
cdr3_nt: TGCGCCAGCAGCTTGGAAGCCGAGCAGTACTTC

j_call: TRBJ2-1
clone_size: .
v_call: TRBV4-1
d_call: TRBD2
cdr3_aa: CASSESGSSYNEQFF
cdr3_nt: TGCGCCAGCAGCGAGAGCGGGAGCTCCTACAATGAGCAGTTCTTC

j_call: TRBJ1-1
clone_size: .
v_call: TRBV7-8
d_call: TRBD1
cdr3_aa: CASSLSAGTGATGEAFF
cdr3_nt: TGTGCCAGCAGCTTGTCCGCCGGGACAGGGGCCACCGGTGAAGCTTTCTTT

j_call: TRBJ1-4
clone_size: .
v_call: TRBV19
d_call: TRBD1
cdr3_aa: CASSSTGGTNEKLFF
cdr3_nt: TGTGCCAGTAGTTCCACAGGGGGCACTAATGAAAAACTGTTTTTT

j_call: TRBJ2-2
clone_size: .
v_call: TRBV28
d_call: .
cdr3_aa: CASTFDERGGTGELFF
cdr3_nt: TGTGCCAGCACCTTCGACGAGAGGGGAGGAACCGGGGAGCTGTTTTTT

j_call: TRBJ2-2
clone_size: .
v_call: TRBV18
d_call: TRBD1
cdr3_aa: CASSQNSGQGNTGELFF
cdr3_nt: TGTGCCAGCTCCCAGAATAGCGGACAGGGCAACACCGGGGAGCTGTTTTTT

j_call: TRBJ2-7
clone_size: once
v_call: TRBV6-6
d_call: .
cdr3_aa: CASSLFDEQYF
cdr3_nt: TGTGCCAGCAGTTTATTCGACGAGCAGTACTTC

j_call: TRBJ2-2
clone_size: many
v_call: TRBV14
d_call: .
cdr3_aa: CASSQGWGSGGWTGELFF
cdr3_nt: TGTGCCAGCAGCCAAGGCTGGGGATCTGGGGGGTGGACCGGGGAGCTGTTTTTT

j_call: TRBJ2-1
clone_size: .
v_call: TRBV10-3
d_call: TRBD2
cdr3_aa: CAITPGLGYNEQFF
cdr3_nt: TGTGCCATCACCCCGGGACTAGGGTACAATGAGCAGTTCTTC

j_call: TRBJ2-1
clone_size: .
v_call: TRBV19
d_call: TRBD2
cdr3_aa: CASSMGSALAGVYEQFF
cdr3_nt: TGTGCCAGTAGTATGGGCTCCGCACTAGCGGGAGTCTATGAGCAGTTCTTC

j_call: TRBJ2-3
clone_size: .
v_call: TRBV24-1
d_call: TRBD1
cdr3_aa: CATSDHRGPSTDTQYF
cdr3_nt: TGTGCCACCAGTGATCACAGGGGGCCGAGCACAGATACGCAGTATTTT

j_call: TRBJ2-7
clone_size: .
v_call: TRBV19
d_call: TRBD2
cdr3_aa: CASSIVLAGTYEQYF
cdr3_nt: TGTGCCAGTAGTATAGTACTAGCGGGGACCTACGAGCAGTACTTC

j_call: TRBJ2-1
clone_size: .
v_call: TRBV7-8
d_call: .
cdr3_aa: CASRRDSKGNEQFF
cdr3_nt: TGTGCCAGCAGAAGGGACTCGAAGGGCAATGAGCAGTTCTTC

j_call: TRBJ2-7
clone_size: few
v_call: TRBV28
d_call: TRBD1
cdr3_aa: CASRGPGQGVYEQYF
cdr3_nt: TGTGCCAGCCGCGGCCCGGGACAGGGAGTGTACGAGCAGTACTTC

j_call: TRBJ2-7
clone_size: .
v_call: TRBV5-6
d_call: .
cdr3_aa: CASSALQGYEQYF
cdr3_nt: TGTGCCAGCAGCGCATTACAGGGATACGAGCAGTACTTC

j_call: TRBJ2-7
clone_size: once
v_call: TRBV7-2
d_call: TRBD2
cdr3_aa: CASSPLIVRLAGTIHEQYF
cdr3_nt: TGTGCCAGCAGCCCTCTCATTGTCCGACTAGCGGGAACGATTCACGAGCAGTACTTC

j_call: TRBJ2-3
clone_size: .
v_call: TRBV2
d_call: TRBD2
cdr3_aa: CASSEEGTSGMSREDTQYF
cdr3_nt: TGTGCCAGCAGTGAAGAGGGGACTAGCGGGATGAGTAGGGAAGATACGCAGTATTTT

j_call: TRBJ1-5
clone_size: .
v_call: TRBV2
d_call: .
cdr3_aa: CASRRTEYSNQPQHF
cdr3_nt: TGTGCCAGCAGAAGGACAGAATATAGCAATCAGCCCCAGCATTTT

j_call: TRBJ2-7
clone_size: .
v_call: TRBV7-8
d_call: TRBD1
cdr3_aa: CASSLRGTGNYEQYF
cdr3_nt: TGTGCCAGCAGCCTCAGAGGGACAGGGAACTACGAGCAGTACTTC

j_call: TRBJ2-3
clone_size: .
v_call: TRBV15
d_call: .
cdr3_aa: CATRPGGLTDTQYF
cdr3_nt: TGTGCCACCAGACCGGGCGGGCTCACAGATACGCAGTATTTT

j_call: TRBJ2-3
clone_size: .
v_call: TRBV21-1
d_call: .
cdr3_aa: CASSILPGEIGTSGPPGTDTQYF
cdr3_nt: TGTGCCAGCAGCATTCTACCAGGGGAAATAGGGACTAGCGGGCCGCCGGGCACAGATACGCAGTATTTT

j_call: TRBJ2-3
clone_size: .
v_call: TRBV19
d_call: TRBD1
cdr3_aa: CASSPDRGSSTDTQYF
cdr3_nt: TGTGCCAGTAGTCCGGACAGGGGCTCTAGCACAGATACGCAGTATTTT

j_call: TRBJ2-7
clone_size: once
v_call: TRBV27
d_call: .
cdr3_aa: CASSSNRVHEQYF
cdr3_nt: TGTGCCAGCAGTTCTAACAGGGTTCACGAGCAGTACTTC

j_call: TRBJ2-7
clone_size: .
v_call: TRBV18
d_call: TRBD2
cdr3_aa: CASSSISGRSDEQYF
cdr3_nt: TGTGCCAGCTCATCTATTAGCGGGAGGTCGGACGAGCAGTACTTC

j_call: TRBJ2-5
clone_size: .
v_call: TRBV20-1
d_call: .
cdr3_aa: CSASLYTGSETQYF
cdr3_nt: TGCAGTGCTAGTCTTTACACAGGGTCAGAGACCCAGTACTTC

j_call: TRBJ2-7
clone_size: .
v_call: TRBV10-3
d_call: TRBD1
cdr3_aa: CAISQAGGGYEQYF
cdr3_nt: TGTGCCATCAGCCAAGCAGGGGGCGGGTACGAGCAGTACTTC

j_call: TRBJ2-7
clone_size: .
v_call: TRBV12-3/TRBV12-4
d_call: .
cdr3_aa: CASRRSSYEQYF
cdr3_nt: TGTGCCAGCAGGCGCTCGAGCTACGAGCAGTACTTC

j_call: TRBJ1-1
clone_size: .
v_call: TRBV6-6
d_call: .
cdr3_aa: CASMAVEAFF
cdr3_nt: TGTGCCAGCATGGCGGTAGAAGCTTTCTTT

j_call: TRBJ2-7
clone_size: .
v_call: TRBV2
d_call: .
cdr3_aa: CAARTVPWVEQYF
cdr3_nt: TGTGCCGCTCGGACAGTCCCCTGGGTCGAGCAGTACTTC

j_call: TRBJ1-1
clone_size: few
v_call: TRBV12-5
d_call: .
cdr3_aa: CASGLVPPGQNTEAFF
cdr3_nt: TGTGCTAGTGGTTTGGTCCCCCCGGGACAGAACACTGAAGCTTTCTTT

j_call: TRBJ1-2
clone_size: .
v_call: TRBV28
d_call: .
cdr3_aa: CASSLTGTYPNYGYTF
cdr3_nt: TGTGCCAGCAGTCTCACCGGGACATACCCTAACTATGGCTACACCTTC

j_call: TRBJ2-1
clone_size: .
v_call: TRBV10-3
d_call: .
cdr3_aa: CAISEQLGGRFF
cdr3_nt: TGTGCCATCAGTGAGCAATTGGGGGGACGGTTCTTC

j_call: TRBJ1-2
clone_size: .
v_call: TRBV28
d_call: .
cdr3_aa: CASRGTSNYGYTF
cdr3_nt: TGTGCCAGTCGCGGCACCTCCAACTATGGCTACACCTTC

j_call: TRBJ2-5
clone_size: .
v_call: TRBV28
d_call: TRBD2
cdr3_aa: CASSFRASGSYQETQYF
cdr3_nt: TGTGCCAGCAGTTTTAGGGCTAGCGGGAGCTACCAAGAGACCCAGTACTTC

j_call: TRBJ1-2
clone_size: once
v_call: TRBV10-1
d_call: TRBD1
cdr3_aa: CASSRADYRGVNYGYTF
cdr3_nt: TGCGCCAGCAGTCGGGCCGATTACAGGGGGGTAAACTATGGCTACACCTTC

j_call: TRBJ1-2
clone_size: once
v_call: TRBV28
d_call: .
cdr3_aa: CASGGGWDGYTF
cdr3_nt: TGTGCCAGCGGGGGAGGGTGGGACGGCTACACCTTC

j_call: TRBJ2-7
clone_size: few
v_call: TRBV12-3/TRBV12-4
d_call: .
cdr3_aa: CASSPGYEQYF
cdr3_nt: TGTGCCAGCAGCCCGGGCTACGAGCAGTACTTC

j_call: TRBJ2-1
clone_size: .
v_call: TRBV9
d_call: .
cdr3_aa: CASSVAPSSYNEQFF
cdr3_nt: TGTGCCAGCAGCGTAGCGCCTAGCTCCTACAATGAGCAGTTCTTC

j_call: TRBJ2-7
clone_size: .
v_call: TRBV2
d_call: .
cdr3_aa: CASRWSSGEARYEQYF
cdr3_nt: TGTGCCAGCAGGTGGTCTTCGGGGGAGGCCAGGTACGAGCAGTACTTC